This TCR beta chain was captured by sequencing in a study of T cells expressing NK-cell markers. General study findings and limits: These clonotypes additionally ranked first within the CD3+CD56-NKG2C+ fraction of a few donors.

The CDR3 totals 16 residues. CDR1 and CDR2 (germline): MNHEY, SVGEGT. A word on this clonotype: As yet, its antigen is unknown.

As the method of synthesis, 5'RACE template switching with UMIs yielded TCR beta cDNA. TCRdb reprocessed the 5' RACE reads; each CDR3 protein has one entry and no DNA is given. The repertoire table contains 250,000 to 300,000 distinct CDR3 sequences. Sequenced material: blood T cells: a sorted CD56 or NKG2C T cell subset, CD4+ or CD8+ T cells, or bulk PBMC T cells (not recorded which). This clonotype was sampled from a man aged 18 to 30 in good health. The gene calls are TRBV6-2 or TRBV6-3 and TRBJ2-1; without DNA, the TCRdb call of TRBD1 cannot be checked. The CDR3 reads CASSDRLARGNNEQFF.